Here is one TCR beta chain with its context. The CDR3 runs 14 residues. V lost 5 bases and J lost 0; bases outside the gene matches: 3. Looked up from germline, CDR1 is SGHVS and CDR2 is FQNEAQ. This sample was taken from a study of blood T cell repertoires in COVID-19. Overall study: Samples taken during acute and convalescent COVID-19 were collected in the United States, Italy and Spain. T cells, B-cell-depleted T cells, or PBMCs provided the cDNA or gDNA that served as material.

Authors' methods: Amplification of reference gene primers was used by the study to estimate nucleated cell counts. TCRdb's copy holds only in-frame clones and misses some; the assay was immunoSEQ multiplex PCR. V and J calls and clone size come straight from that table; D and trimming were deduced from the DNA. The profile shows just under 90,000 clones, about 88% of them singletons. The sequencing sample was made of peripheral blood. This TCR was recovered from a woman older than 75 with acute or convalescent COVID-19. The chain recombines TRBV7-8 with TRBJ1-1; TRBD1 matches at 7 bases. The CDR3 spells CASSPQGMNTEAFF. CDR3 nucleotide sequence: TGTGCCAGCAGCCCACAGGGGATGAACACTGAAGCTTTCTTT. The whole variable domain, filled in from reference TRBV7-8 and TRBJ1-1, reads GAGVSQSPRYKVAKRGQDVALRCDPISGHVSLFWYQQALGQGPEFLTYFQNEAQLDKSGLPSDRFFAERPEGSVSTLKIQRTQQEDSAVYLCASSPQGMNTEAFFGQGTRLTVV.